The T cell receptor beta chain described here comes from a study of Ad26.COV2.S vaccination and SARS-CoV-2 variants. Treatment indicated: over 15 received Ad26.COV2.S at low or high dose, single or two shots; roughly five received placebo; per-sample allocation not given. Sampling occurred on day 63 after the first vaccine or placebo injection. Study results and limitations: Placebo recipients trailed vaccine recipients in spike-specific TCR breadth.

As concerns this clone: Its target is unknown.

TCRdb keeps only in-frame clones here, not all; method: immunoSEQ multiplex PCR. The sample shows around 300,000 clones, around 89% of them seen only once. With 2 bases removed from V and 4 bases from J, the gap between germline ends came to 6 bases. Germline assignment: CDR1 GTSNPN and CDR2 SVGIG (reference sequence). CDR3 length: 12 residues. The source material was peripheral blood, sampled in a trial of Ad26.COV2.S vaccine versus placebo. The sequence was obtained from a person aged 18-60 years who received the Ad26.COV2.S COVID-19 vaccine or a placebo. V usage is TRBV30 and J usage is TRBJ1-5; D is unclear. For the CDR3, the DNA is TGTGCCTGGAGTAAGGTGAATCAGCCCCAGCATTTT. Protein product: CAWSKVNQPQHF.